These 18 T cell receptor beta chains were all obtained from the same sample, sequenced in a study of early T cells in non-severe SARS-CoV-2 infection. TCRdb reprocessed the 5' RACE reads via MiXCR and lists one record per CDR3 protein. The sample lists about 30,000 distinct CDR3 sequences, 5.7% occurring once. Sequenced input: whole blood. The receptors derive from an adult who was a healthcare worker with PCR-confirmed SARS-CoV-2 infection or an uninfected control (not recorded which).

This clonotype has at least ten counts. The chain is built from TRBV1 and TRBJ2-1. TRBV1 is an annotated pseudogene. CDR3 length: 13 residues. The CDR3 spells CTSSPQVYNEQFF. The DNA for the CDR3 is TGCACCAGCAGCCCTCAGGTCTACAATGAGCAGTTCTTC.

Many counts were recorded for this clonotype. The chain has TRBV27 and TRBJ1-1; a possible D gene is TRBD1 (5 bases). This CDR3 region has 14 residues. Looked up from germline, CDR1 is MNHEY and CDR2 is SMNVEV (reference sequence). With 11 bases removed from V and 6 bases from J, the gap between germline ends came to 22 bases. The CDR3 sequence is CAVYSGGIEAEAFF. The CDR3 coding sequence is TGTGCCGTCTACTCGGGGGGTATTGAGGCTGAAGCTTTCTTT.

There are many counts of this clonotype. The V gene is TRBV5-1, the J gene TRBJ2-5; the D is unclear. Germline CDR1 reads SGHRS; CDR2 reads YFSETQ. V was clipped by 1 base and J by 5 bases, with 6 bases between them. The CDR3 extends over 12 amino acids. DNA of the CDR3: TGCGCCAGCAGCTTGAGTTGGGAGACCCAGTACTTC. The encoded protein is CASSLSWETQYF.

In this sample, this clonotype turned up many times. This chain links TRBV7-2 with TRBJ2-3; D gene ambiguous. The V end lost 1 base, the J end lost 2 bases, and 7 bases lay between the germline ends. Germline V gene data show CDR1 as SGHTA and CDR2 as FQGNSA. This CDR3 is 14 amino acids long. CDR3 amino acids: CASSLGATTDTQYF. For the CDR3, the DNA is TGTGCCAGCAGCTTAGGGGCTACCACAGATACGCAGTATTTT.

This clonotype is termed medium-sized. This CDR3 is CASSPRGPILAGGPETQYF. The CDR3 nucleotides read TGTGCCAGCAGTCCTCGGGGTCCAATACTAGCGGGAGGGCCTGAGACCCAGTACTTC. This sequence joins TRBV28 and TRBJ2-5, with 13 bases lining up with TRBD2. The CDR3 loop spans 19 amino acids. J gave up 5 bases and V 5 bases, and 17 bases lay outside the gene matches. Germline-derived CDR1 and CDR2 are MDHEN and SYDVKM.

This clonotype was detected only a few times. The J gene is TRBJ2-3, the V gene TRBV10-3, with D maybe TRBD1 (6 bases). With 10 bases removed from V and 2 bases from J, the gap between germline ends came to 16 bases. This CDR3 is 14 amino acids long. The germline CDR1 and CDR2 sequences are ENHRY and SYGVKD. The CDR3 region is CATRQKGDTDTQYF. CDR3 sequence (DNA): TGTGCCACCCGGCAAAAGGGGGACACAGATACGCAGTATTTT.

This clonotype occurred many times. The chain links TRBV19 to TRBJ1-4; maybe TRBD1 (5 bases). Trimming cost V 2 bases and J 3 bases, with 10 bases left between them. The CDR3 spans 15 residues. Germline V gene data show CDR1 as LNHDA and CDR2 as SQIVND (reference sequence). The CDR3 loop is CASSISDTANEKLFF. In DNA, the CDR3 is TGTGCCAGTAGTATATCGGACACGGCTAATGAAAAACTGTTTTTT.

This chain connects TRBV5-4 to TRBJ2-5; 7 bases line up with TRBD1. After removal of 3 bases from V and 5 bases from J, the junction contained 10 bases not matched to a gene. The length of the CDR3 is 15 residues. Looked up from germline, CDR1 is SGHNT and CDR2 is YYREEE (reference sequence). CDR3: CASSSSSHRGETQYF. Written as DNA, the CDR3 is TGTGCCAGCAGCTCCTCTTCTCACAGGGGTGAGACCCAGTACTTC.

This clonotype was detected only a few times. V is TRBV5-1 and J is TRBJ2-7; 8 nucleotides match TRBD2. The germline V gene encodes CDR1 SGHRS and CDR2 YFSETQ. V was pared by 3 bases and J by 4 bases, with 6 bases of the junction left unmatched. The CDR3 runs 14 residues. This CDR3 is CASSSTSGAYEQYF. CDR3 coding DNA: TGCGCCAGCAGCTCTACTAGCGGAGCATACGAGCAGTACTTC. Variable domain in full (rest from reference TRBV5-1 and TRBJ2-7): KAGVTQTPRYLIKTRGQQVTLSCSPISGHRSVSWYQQTPGQGLQFLFEYFSETQRNKGNFPGRFSGRQFSNSRSEMNVSTLELGDSALYLCASSSTSGAYEQYFGPGTRLTVT.

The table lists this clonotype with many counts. The CDR3 protein is CSATRQGWGNQPQHF. In nucleotides, the CDR3 is TGCAGTGCTACTAGACAGGGGTGGGGCAATCAGCCCCAGCATTTT. The chain joins TRBV20-1 to TRBJ1-5; TRBD1 agrees at 8 bases. V lost 4 bases to trimming and J lost 2 bases; unmatched junction nucleotides: 7. The CDR3 contains 15 residues. Germline V gene lookup returns CDR1 DFQATT and CDR2 SNEGSKA (reference sequence).

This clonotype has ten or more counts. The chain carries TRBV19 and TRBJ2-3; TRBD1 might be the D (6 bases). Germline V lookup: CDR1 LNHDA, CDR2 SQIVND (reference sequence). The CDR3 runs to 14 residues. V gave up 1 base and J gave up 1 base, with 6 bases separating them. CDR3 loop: CASSIGQGTDTQYF. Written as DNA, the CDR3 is TGTGCCAGTAGTATAGGACAGGGCACAGATACGCAGTATTTT.

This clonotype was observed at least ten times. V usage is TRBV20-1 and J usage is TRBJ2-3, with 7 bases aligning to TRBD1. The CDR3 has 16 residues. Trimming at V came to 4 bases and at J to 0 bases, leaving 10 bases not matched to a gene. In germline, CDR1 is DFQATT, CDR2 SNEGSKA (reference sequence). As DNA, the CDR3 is TGCAGTGCTATACAGGGGTGGCCTGGTAGCACAGATACGCAGTATTTT. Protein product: CSAIQGWPGSTDTQYF.

CDR3 in amino acids: CASSFGQGISPLHF. The CDR3 DNA is TGCGCCAGCAGCTTCGGACAAGGAATTTCACCCCTCCACTTT. V usage is TRBV5-1 and J usage is TRBJ1-6; maybe TRBD1 (5 bases). V was trimmed by 2 bases and J by 9 bases, leaving 12 bases between them. The CDR3 is 14 residues long. CDR1 and CDR2 from the germline V gene are SGHRS and YFSETQ. Supplemented by reference TRBV5-1 and TRBJ1-6, the full variable domain reads KAGVTQTPRYLIKTRGQQVTLSCSPISGHRSVSWYQQTPGQGLQFLFEYFSETQRNKGNFPGRFSGRQFSNSRSEMNVSTLELGDSALYLCASSFGQGISPLHFGNGTRLTVT.

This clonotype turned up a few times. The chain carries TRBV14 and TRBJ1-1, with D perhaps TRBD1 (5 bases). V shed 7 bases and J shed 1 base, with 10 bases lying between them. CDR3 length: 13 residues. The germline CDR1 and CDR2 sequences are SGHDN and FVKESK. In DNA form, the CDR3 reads TGTGCCAGCACCGCTCAGGGGAACACTGAAGCTTTCTTT. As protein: CASTAQGNTEAFF.

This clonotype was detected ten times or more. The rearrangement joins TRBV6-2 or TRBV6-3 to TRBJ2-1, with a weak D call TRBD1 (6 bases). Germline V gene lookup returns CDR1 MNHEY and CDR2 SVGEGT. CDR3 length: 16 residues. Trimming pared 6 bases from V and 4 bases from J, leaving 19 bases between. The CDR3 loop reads CASSRGSQFSYNEQFF. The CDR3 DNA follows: TGTGCCAGCAGCAGGGGTTCCCAGTTCTCTTACAATGAGCAGTTCTTC.

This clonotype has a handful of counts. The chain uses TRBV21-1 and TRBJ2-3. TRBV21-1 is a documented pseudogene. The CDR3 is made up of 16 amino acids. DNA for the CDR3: TGTGCCAGCAGCAAAGCTCGGCAGAAACACACGAATACGCAGTATTTT. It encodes CASSKARQKHTNTQYF.

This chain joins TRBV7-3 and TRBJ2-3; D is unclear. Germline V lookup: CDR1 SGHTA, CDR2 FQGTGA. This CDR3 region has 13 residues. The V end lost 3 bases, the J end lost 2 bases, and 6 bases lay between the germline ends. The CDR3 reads CASSFTPTDTQYF. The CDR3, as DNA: TGTGCCAGCAGCTTCACCCCCACAGATACGCAGTATTTT.

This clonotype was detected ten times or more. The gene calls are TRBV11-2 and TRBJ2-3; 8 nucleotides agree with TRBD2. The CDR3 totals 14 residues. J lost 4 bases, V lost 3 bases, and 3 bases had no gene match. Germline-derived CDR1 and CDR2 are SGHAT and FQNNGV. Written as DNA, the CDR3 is TGTGCCAGCAGCTTTGGCGGGGGGTCAGATACGCAGTATTTT. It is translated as CASSFGGGSDTQYF.